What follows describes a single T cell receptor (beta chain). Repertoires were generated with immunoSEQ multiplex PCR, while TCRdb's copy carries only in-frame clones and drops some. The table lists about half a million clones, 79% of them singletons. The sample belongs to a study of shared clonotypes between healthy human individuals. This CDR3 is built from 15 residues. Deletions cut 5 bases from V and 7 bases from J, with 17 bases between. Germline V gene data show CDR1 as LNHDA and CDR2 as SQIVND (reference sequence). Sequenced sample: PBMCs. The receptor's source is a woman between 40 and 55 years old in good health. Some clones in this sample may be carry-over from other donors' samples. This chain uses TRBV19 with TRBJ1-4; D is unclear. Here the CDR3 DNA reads TGTGCCAGTAGTCCCCCGGCTGGGCGGAGTGAAAAACTGTTTTTT. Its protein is CASSPPAGRSEKLFF.